The 18 T cell receptor beta chains below all came from one sample that was sequenced in a study of cytomegalovirus exposure and HLA in healthy donors. This PCR relied on a set of 60 Vbeta primers and 13 Jbeta primers. Only in-frame clones appear in the TCRdb table, and some are missing; sequencing was by immunoSEQ multiplex PCR. The data show roughly 160,000 clones, with about three quarters seen just once and around 2.6% held by the top ten. The sample taken for sequencing was PBMCs. The source of these receptors is a female donor in good health and CMV-seronegative.

This chain connects TRBV4-3 to TRBJ2-5, with TRBD2 identical over 7 bases. CDR3 length equals 15 residues. After removal of 0 bases from V and 5 bases from J, the junction contained 6 bases not matched to a gene. Germline CDR1 LGHNA, CDR2 YSLEER. As DNA, the CDR3 is TGCGCCAGCAGCCAAGATAGGGGCGGGAGCGAGACCCAGTACTTC. Translating it yields CASSQDRGGSETQYF.

The J gene is TRBJ2-7, the V gene TRBV11-2; the match to TRBD1 covers 11 bases. V shed 8 bases, J shed 6 bases, and the junction held 3 bases outside the gene matches. The CDR3 has 12 residues. From germline, CDR1 is SGHAT and CDR2 FQNNGV. As DNA, the CDR3 is TGTGCCAGCGGGGGGACAGGGGGCGAGCAGTACTTC. Protein sequence: CASGGTGGEQYF.

This clone was counted once. The chain links TRBV6-1 to TRBJ1-1, with D perhaps TRBD1 (5 bases). Trimming pared 4 bases from V and 0 bases from J, leaving 12 bases between. Germline values: CDR1 MNHNS, CDR2 SASEGT. CDR3 length: 15 residues. CDR3: CASSGGQGVNTEAFF. The CDR3 DNA is TGTGCCAGCAGTGGAGGCCAGGGCGTGAACACTGAAGCTTTCTTT.

The CDR3 coding sequence is TGTGCCAGCAGCCCTTTGGGTAGCGGGAACACAGATACGCAGTATTTT. It codes for CASSPLGSGNTDTQYF. V gene TRBV5-4 combines with J gene TRBJ2-3, with 8 bases identical to TRBD2. This CDR3 has 16 amino acids. Germline V lookup: CDR1 SGHNT, CDR2 YYREEE (reference sequence). V shed 4 bases, J shed 2 bases, and the junction held 9 bases outside the gene matches.

The V call is TRBV10-2, the J call TRBJ2-5, with D unclear. V lost 6 bases to trimming and J lost 5 bases, with 13 bases between them. Germline loops: CDR1 WSHSY, CDR2 SAAADI. The CDR3 runs to 13 residues. CDR3 bases: TGCGCCAGCAGCTTTTCACTTTGGGAGACCCAGTACTTC. This codes for CASSFSLWETQYF.

The rearrangement uses TRBV7-2 and TRBJ2-1, with 13 positions matching TRBD2. In germline, CDR1 is SGHTA, CDR2 FQGNSA. Trimming took 4 bases from V and 6 from J; bases not matched to a gene: 9. The CDR3 is made up of 17 amino acids. CDR3 sequence reads: CASSSRRGTSGINEQFF. Here the CDR3 DNA reads TGTGCCAGCAGCTCGAGGAGGGGGACTAGCGGGATCAATGAGCAGTTCTTC.

This chain joins TRBV11-2 and TRBJ2-1; D may be TRBD1 (5 bases). Germline V gene lookup returns CDR1 SGHAT and CDR2 FQNNGV. V was cut by 5 bases and J by 3 bases, with 17 bases left in between. The CDR3 covers 16 residues. This CDR3 reads CASSPLGAPLYNEQFF. The CDR3 DNA reads TGTGCCAGCAGCCCCCTTGGGGCCCCGCTCTACAATGAGCAGTTCTTC. The whole variable domain, filled in from reference TRBV11-2 and TRBJ2-1, reads EAGVAQSPRYKIIEKRQSVAFWCNPISGHATLYWYQQILGQGPKLLIQFQNNGVVDDSQLPKDRFSAERLKGVDSTLKIQPAKLEDSAVYLCASSPLGAPLYNEQFFGPGTRLTVL.

The sample holds a few counts of this clone. V and J are TRBV6-5 and TRBJ1-6; 8 nucleotides match TRBD1. The V gene end was trimmed by 0 bases and the J gene end by 10 bases; junction bases not matched to a gene: 8. The CDR3 loop spans 16 amino acids. Germline loops: CDR1 MNHEY, CDR2 SVGAGI. The CDR3 sequence is CASSYSIRSGGSPLHF. The CDR3 DNA reads TGTGCCAGCAGTTACTCAATTCGTTCAGGGGGCTCACCCCTCCACTTT.

This chain connects TRBV7-9 to TRBJ2-1; D is possibly TRBD2 (6 bases). V was cut by 4 bases and J by 9 bases, with 16 bases left in between. The germline CDR1 and CDR2 sequences are SEHNR and FQNEAQ (reference sequence). This CDR3 region has 14 residues. CDR3 protein: CASSSGTPATEQFF. CDR3 DNA sequence: TGTGCCAGCAGCTCCGGGACTCCTGCTACTGAGCAGTTCTTC.

V gene TRBV4-1 combines with J gene TRBJ1-5; D is undetermined. From germline, CDR1 is MGHRA and CDR2 YSYEKL. Between the trimmed V and J ends, which lost 1 base and 4 bases, there was a span of 5 bases. The CDR3 is made up of 13 amino acids. The chain's CDR3 is CASSQVPNQPQHF. Here the CDR3 DNA reads TGCGCCAGCAGCCAAGTCCCTAATCAGCCCCAGCATTTT.

The chain is built from TRBV7-9 and TRBJ2-1; D may be TRBD2 (6 bases). The V gene lost 8 bases and the J gene lost 0 bases, with 20 bases spanning the gap. CDR3 size: 17 residues. CDR1 is SEHNR, CDR2 FQNEAQ, per germline (reference sequence). CDR3 DNA: TGTGCCAGCTCGGAATTCGGGAGCCACAACTCCTACAATGAGCAGTTCTTC. This translates into CASSEFGSHNSYNEQFF.

J is TRBJ1-4 and V is TRBV4-3, with 7 positions matching TRBD1. Germline CDR1 is LGHNA and CDR2 is YSLEER. The junction had 9 bases not matched to a gene; V was cut back by 0 bases and J by 2 bases. The CDR3 covers 18 residues. CDR3 bases: TGCGCCAGCAGCCAAGATCCAAACAGGGGTGCGACTAATGAAAAACTGTTTTTT. Its protein product is CASSQDPNRGATNEKLFF.

Concerning this clone itself: Other nucleotide sequences from this sample produce the same CDR3. The chain employs TRBV5-4 and TRBJ2-5; TRBD1 is a possible D gene (6 bases). Germline loops: CDR1 SGHNT, CDR2 YYREEE (reference sequence). Trimming stripped 2 bases from V and 5 bases from J, with 13 bases between. The CDR3 is 14 amino acids. In DNA form, the CDR3 reads TGTGCCAGCAGCTTACGACAGGCACAGGAGACCCAGTACTTC. Its protein is CASSLRQAQETQYF.

The CDR3 loop is CASSEASGQSYGETQYF. CDR3 DNA: TGTGCCAGCAGTGAAGCTTCTGGACAGTCGTACGGGGAGACCCAGTACTTC. V usage is TRBV6-1 and J usage is TRBJ2-5, with D possibly TRBD1 on 6 matching bases. CDR1 and CDR2 from the germline V gene are MNHNS and SASEGT. The CDR3 loop spans 17 amino acids. Trimming stripped 0 bases from V and 5 bases from J, with 19 bases between.

This clone has more than one count but fewer than ten. J is TRBJ1-4 and V is TRBV7-8; the D gene is possibly TRBD1 (5 bases). The CDR3 covers 14 residues. Germline lookup yields CDR1 SGHVS and CDR2 FQNEAQ. The V end was cut by 1 base, the J end by 7 bases, with 10 bases between. The CDR3 sequence: CASSLGPGVEKLFF. CDR3 DNA: TGTGCCAGCAGCTTAGGTCCGGGGGTTGAAAAACTGTTTTTT. The full variable domain, its missing parts supplied by reference TRBV7-8 and TRBJ1-4, is GAGVSQSPRYKVAKRGQDVALRCDPISGHVSLFWYQQALGQGPEFLTYFQNEAQLDKSGLPSDRFFAERPEGSVSTLKIQRTQQEDSAVYLCASSLGPGVEKLFFGSGTQLSVL.

This clone was counted a few times. V gene TRBV5-6 combines with J gene TRBJ1-5; maybe TRBD1 (5 bases). The V gene lost 0 bases and the J gene lost 4 bases, with 11 bases spanning the gap. The CDR3 extends over 15 amino acids. Germline V lookup: CDR1 SGHDT, CDR2 YYEEEE. The DNA for the CDR3 is TGTGCCAGCAGCTTGGGCAGGGCGTTAAATCAGCCCCAGCATTTT. Encoded protein: CASSLGRALNQPQHF.

The J gene is TRBJ2-7, the V gene TRBV25-1, with D possibly being TRBD1 (5 bases). Trimming left V 4 bases short and J 3 bases short, with 13 bases between. Per the germline V gene, CDR1 is MGHDK and CDR2 is SYGVNS. There are 14 residues in the CDR3. CDR3 sequence (DNA): TGTGCCAGCAGTGTACAGGAAGGGGTCTACGAGCAGTACTTC. Protein: CASSVQEGVYEQYF.

The genes are TRBV7-2 and TRBJ1-4; possibly TRBD1 for D (5 bases). Germline V CDR1 and CDR2: SGHTA, FQGNSA. Trimming shortened V by 5 bases and J by 0 bases, and 7 bases separated the two germline ends. The CDR3 runs 14 residues. The chain's CDR3 is CASSLQATNEKLFF. Written as DNA, the CDR3 is TGTGCCAGCAGCCTACAGGCAACTAATGAAAAACTGTTTTTT. Combining the CDR3 with reference TRBV7-2 and TRBJ1-4 gives the whole variable domain GAGVSQSPSNKVTEKGKDVELRCDPISGHTALYWYRQSLGQGLEFLIYFQGNSAPDKSGLPSDRFSAERTGGSVSTLTIQRTQQEDSAVYLCASSLQATNEKLFFGSGTQLSVL.